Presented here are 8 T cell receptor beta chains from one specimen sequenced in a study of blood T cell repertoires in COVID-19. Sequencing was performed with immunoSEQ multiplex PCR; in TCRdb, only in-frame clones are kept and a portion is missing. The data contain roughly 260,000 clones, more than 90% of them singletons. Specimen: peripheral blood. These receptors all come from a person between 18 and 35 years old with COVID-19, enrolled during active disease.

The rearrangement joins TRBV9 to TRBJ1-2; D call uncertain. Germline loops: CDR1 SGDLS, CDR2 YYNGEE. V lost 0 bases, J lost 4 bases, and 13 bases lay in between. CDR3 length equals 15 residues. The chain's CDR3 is CASSVGYEIGYGYTF. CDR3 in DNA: TGTGCCAGCAGCGTAGGTTATGAAATCGGCTATGGCTACACCTTC.

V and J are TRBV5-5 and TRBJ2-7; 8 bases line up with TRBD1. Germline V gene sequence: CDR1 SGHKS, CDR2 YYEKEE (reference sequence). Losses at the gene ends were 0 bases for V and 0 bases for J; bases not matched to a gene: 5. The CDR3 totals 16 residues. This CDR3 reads CASSLAVTGGSYEQYF. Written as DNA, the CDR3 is TGTGCCAGCAGCTTGGCCGTTACAGGGGGCTCCTACGAGCAGTACTTC.

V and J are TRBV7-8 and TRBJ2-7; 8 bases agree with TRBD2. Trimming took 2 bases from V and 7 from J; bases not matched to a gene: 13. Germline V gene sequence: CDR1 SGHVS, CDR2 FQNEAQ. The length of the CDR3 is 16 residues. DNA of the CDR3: TGTGCCAGCAGCTTACGTAATGTAGCGGGATCGAGTGAGCAGTACTTC. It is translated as CASSLRNVAGSSEQYF. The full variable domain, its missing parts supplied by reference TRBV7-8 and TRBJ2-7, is GAGVSQSPRYKVAKRGQDVALRCDPISGHVSLFWYQQALGQGPEFLTYFQNEAQLDKSGLPSDRFFAERPEGSVSTLKIQRTQQEDSAVYLCASSLRNVAGSSEQYFGPGTRLTVT.

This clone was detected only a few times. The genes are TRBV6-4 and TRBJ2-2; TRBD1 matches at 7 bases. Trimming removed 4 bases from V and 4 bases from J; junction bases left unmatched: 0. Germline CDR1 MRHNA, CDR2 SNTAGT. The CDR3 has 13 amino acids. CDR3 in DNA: TGTGCCAGCAGTGGGACAGGCACCGGGGAGCTGTTTTTT. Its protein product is CASSGTGTGELFF.

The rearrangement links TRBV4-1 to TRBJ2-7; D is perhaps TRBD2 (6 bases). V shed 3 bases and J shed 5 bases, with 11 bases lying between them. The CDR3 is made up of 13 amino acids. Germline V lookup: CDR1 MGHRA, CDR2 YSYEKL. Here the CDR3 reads CASSQLPGDEQYF. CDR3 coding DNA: TGCGCCAGCAGCCAGCTCCCGGGGGACGAGCAGTACTTC.

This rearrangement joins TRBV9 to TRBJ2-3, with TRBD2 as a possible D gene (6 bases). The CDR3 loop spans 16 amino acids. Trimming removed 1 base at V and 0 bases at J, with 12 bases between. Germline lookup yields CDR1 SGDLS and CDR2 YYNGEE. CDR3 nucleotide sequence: TGTGCCAGCAGCGTATATAGCGGTCCGAGCACAGATACGCAGTATTTT. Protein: CASSVYSGPSTDTQYF.

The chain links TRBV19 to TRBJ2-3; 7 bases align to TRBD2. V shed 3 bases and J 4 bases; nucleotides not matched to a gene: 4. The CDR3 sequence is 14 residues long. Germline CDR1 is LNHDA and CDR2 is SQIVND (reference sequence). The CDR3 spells CASSMQAGADTQYF. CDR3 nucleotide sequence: TGTGCCAGTAGTATGCAGGCGGGAGCAGATACGCAGTATTTT.

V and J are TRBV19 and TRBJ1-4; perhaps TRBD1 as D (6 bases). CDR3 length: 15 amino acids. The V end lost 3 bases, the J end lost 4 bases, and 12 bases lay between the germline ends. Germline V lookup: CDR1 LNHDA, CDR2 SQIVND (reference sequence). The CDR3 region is CASSMDSGVNEKLFF. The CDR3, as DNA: TGTGCCAGTAGTATGGACTCAGGGGTTAATGAAAAACTGTTTTTT.